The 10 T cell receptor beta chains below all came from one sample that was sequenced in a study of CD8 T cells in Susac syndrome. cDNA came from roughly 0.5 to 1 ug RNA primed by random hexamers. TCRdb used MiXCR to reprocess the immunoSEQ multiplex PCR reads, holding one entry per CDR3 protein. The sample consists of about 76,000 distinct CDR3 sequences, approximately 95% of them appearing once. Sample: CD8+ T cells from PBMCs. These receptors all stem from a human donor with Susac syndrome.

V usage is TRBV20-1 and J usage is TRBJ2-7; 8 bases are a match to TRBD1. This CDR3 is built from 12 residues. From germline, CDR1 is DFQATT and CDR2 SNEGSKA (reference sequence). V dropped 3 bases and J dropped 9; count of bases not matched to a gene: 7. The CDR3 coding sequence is TGCAGTGCTAGCCCAGGGGGCGCCGGGCAGTACTTC. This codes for CSASPGGAGQYF.

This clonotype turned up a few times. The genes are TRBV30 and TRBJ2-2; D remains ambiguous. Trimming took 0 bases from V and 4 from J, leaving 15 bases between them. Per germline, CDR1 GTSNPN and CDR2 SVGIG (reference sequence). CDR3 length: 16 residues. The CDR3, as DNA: TGTGCCTGGAGTGTAGAAATTTCGGACCCCACCGGGGAGCTGTTTTTT. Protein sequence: CAWSVEISDPTGELFF.

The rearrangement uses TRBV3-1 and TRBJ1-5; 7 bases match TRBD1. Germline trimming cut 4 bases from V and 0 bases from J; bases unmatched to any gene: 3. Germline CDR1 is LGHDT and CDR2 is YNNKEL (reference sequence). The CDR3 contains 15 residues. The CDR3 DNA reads TGTGCCAGCAGCCCCCGACAGGGTAGCAATCAGCCCCAGCATTTT. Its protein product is CASSPRQGSNQPQHF.

Here the CDR3 DNA reads TGTGCCTTGGACGGGCAGGGGGCAGGGGGCTACACCTTC. Its protein product is CALDGQGAGGYTF. The chain recombines TRBV30 with TRBJ1-2; TRBD1 matches at 8 bases. J was trimmed by 8 bases and V by 7 bases; bases with no gene match: 12. The CDR3 loop spans 13 amino acids. Germline V lookup: CDR1 GTSNPN, CDR2 SVGIG (reference sequence).

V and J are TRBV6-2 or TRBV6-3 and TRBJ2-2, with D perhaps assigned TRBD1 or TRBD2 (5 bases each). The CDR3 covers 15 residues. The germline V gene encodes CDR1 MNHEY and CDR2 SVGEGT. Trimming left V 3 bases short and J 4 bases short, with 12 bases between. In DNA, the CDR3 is TGTGCCAGCAGTTATTTGGGACCCACCACCGGGGAGCTGTTTTTT. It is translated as CASSYLGPTTGELFF.

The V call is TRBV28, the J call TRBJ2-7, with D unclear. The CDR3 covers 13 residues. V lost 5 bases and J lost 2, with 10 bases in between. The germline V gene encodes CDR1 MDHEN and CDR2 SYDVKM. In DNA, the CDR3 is TGTGCCAGCAGTCGATCACTCACCTACGAGCAGTACTTC. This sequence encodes CASSRSLTYEQYF.

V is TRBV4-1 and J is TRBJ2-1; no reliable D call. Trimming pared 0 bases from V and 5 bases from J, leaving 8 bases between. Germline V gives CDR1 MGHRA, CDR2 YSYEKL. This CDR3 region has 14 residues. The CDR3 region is CASSQEAVNNEQFF. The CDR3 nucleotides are TGCGCCAGCAGCCAAGAGGCAGTTAACAATGAGCAGTTCTTC.

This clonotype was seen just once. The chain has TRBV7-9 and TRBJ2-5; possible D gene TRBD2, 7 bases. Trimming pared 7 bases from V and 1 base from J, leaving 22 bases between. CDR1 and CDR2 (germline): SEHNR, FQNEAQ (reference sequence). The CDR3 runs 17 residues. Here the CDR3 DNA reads TGTGCCAGCACCCCGCAGCACTGGGGGGGGCCCCAAGAGACCCAGTACTTC. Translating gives CASTPQHWGGPQETQYF.

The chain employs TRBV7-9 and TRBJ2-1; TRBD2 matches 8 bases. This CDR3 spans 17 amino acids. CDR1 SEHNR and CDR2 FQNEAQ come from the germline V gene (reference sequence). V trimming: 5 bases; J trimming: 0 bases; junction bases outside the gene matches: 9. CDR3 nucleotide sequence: TGTGCCAGCAGCCCCCGGCTAGCGGGTCTCTCCTACAATGAGCAGTTCTTC. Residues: CASSPRLAGLSYNEQFF.

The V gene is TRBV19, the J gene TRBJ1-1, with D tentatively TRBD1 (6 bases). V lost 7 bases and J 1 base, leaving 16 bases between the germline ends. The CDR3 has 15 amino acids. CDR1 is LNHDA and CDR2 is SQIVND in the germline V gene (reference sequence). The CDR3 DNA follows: TGTGCCAGTACCCCCCTAGGGACACAGAACACTGAAGCTTTCTTT. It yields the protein CASTPLGTQNTEAFF.